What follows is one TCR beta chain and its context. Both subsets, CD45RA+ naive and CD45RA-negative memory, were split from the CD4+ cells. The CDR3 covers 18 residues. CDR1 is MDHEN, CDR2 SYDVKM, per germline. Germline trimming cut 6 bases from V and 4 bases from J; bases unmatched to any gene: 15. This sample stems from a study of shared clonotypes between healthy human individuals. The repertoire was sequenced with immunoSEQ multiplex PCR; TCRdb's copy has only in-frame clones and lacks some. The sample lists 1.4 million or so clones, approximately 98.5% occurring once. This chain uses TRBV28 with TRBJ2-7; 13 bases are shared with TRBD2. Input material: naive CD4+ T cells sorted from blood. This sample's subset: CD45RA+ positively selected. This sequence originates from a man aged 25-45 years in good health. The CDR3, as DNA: TGTGCCAGCAGATCGACAGGACAACTAGCGGGAGGGCCTTACGAGCAGTACTTC. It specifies CASRSTGQLAGGPYEQYF.